One T cell receptor beta chain is described in this entry. As yet, its antigen is unknown. The data derive from a study of cytomegalovirus exposure and HLA in healthy donors. Study-wide findings and caveats: Data from an earlier analysis indicated that most TCR beta V segments were productive either about 90% or about 30% of the time.

Amplification used 60 Vbeta primers and 13 Jbeta primers. Source study methods: As a later analysis found, there were about 80 million unique TCR beta chains, of which roughly 11 million were shared. TCRdb's table, derived via immunoSEQ multiplex PCR, lists solely in-frame clones and lacks some. V and J calls and clone size are copied from that table; D and trimming were computed from the DNA. The data show 170,000 or so clones, approximately 86% seen once. The sample comprised PBMCs. The TCR was taken from a woman aged 18-35 years in good health and CMV-seronegative.

CDR3 sequence: CASATGPWETQYF. CDR3 bases: TGTGCCAGCGCTACAGGGCCGTGGGAGACCCAGTACTTC. This chain connects TRBV27 to TRBJ2-5; D perhaps matches TRBD1 (6 bases). The CDR3 has 13 residues. In germline, CDR1 is MNHEY, CDR2 SMNVEV (reference sequence). The V end lost 8 bases, the J end lost 5 bases, and 15 bases lay between the germline ends.